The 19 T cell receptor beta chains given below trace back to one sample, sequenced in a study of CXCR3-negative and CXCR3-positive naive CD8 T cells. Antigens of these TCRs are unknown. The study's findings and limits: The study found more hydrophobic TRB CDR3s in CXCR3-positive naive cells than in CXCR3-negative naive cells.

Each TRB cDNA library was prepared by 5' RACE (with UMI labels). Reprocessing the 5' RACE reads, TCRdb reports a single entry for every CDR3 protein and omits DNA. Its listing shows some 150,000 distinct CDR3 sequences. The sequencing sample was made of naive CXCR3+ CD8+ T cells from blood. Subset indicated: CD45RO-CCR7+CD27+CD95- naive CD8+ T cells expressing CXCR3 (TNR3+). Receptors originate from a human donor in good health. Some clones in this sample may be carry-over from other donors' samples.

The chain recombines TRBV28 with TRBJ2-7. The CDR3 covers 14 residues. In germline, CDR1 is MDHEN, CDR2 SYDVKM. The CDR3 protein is CATCIGGGSYEQYF.

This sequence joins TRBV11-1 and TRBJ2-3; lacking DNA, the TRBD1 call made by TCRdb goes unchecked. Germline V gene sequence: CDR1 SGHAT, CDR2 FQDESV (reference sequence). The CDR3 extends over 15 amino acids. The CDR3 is CASRLGLAPTDTQYF.

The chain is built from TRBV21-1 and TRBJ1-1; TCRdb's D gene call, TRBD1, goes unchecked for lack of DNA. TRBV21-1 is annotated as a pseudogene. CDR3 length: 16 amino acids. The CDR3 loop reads CASSKELGQTNTEAFF.

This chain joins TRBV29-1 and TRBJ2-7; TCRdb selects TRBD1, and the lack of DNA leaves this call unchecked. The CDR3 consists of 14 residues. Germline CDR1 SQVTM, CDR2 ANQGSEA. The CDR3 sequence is CSVQRQAPSYEQYF.

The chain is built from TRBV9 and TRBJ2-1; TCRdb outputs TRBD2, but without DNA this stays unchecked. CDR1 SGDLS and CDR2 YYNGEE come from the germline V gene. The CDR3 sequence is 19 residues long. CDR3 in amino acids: CASSVGLPGGLSSYNEQFF.

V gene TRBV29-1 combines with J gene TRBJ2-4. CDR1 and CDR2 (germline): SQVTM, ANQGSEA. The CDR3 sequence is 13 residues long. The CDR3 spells CSVERGQKNIQYF.

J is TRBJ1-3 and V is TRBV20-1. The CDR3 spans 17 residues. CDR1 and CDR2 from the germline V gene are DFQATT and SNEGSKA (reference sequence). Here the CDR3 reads CSAEVPLGSRSGNTIYF.

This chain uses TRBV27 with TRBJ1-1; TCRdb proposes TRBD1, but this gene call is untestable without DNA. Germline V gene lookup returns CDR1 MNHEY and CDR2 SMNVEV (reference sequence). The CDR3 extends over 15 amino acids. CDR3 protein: CASSLATGLWTEAFF.

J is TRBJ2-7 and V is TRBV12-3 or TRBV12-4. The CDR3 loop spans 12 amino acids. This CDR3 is CASSFSAPEQYF.

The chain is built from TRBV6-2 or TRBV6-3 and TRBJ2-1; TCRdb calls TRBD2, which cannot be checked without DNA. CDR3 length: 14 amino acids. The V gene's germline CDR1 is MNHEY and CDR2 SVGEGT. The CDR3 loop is CASSYGSATSGEFF.

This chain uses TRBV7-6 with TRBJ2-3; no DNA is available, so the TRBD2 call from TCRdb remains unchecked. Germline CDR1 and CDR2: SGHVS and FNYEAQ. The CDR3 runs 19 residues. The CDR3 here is CASSQSPWVGPEGTDTQYF. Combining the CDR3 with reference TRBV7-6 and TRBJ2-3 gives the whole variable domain GAGVSQSPRYKVTKRGQDVALRCDPISGHVSLYWYRQALGQGPEFLTYFNYEAQQDKSGLPNDRFSAERPEGSISTLTIQRTEQRDSAMYRCASSQSPWVGPEGTDTQYFGPGTRLTVL.

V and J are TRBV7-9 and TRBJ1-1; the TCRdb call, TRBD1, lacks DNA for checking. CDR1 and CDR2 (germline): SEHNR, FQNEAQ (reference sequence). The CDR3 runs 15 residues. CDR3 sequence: CASSLRDGGGTEAFF.

The CDR3 sequence is CASSPTSGLYNEQFF. V gene TRBV27 combines with J gene TRBJ2-1; checking the TCRdb D call of TRBD2 is not possible without DNA. The CDR3 has 15 amino acids. CDR1 MNHEY and CDR2 SMNVEV come from the germline V gene (reference sequence).

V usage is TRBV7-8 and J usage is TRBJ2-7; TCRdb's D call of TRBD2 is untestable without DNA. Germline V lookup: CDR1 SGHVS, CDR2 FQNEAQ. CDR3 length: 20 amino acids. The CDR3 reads CASSLAWVTSGGRSSYEQYF.

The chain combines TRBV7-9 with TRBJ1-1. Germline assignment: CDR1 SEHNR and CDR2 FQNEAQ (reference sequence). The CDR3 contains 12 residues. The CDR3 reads CASREHNTEAFF.

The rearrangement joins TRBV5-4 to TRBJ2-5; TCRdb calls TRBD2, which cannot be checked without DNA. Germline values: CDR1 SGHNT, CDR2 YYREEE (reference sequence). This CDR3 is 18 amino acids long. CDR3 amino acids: CASSSAVEGAGTGETQYF.

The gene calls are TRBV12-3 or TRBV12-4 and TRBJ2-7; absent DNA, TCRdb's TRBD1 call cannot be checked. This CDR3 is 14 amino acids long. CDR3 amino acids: CASSAPAGRYEQYF.

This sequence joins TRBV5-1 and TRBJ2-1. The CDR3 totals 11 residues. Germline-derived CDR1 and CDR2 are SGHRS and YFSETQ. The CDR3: CASSLAGDQFF.

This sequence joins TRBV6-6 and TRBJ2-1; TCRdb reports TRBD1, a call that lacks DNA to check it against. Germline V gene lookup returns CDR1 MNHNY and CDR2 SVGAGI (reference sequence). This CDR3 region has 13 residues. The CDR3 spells CASGASLYNEQFF.